This record looks at one TCR beta chain sequence and its context. This specimen comes from a study of technical replicates of blood from several donors. Data came from immunoSEQ multiplex PCR; TCRdb stores just in-frame clones and leaves some out. The table shows about 80,000 clones, with roughly 96% occurring only once. Unmatched junction bases numbered 3, after V lost 4 bases and J lost 5 bases. CDR3 length: 13 amino acids. Germline V CDR1 and CDR2: MGHRA, YSYEKL. The receptor was isolated from a human donor in good health. What was sequenced was T cells isolated from PBMCs. The chain recombines TRBV4-1 with TRBJ2-3, with TRBD1 matching 7 bases. CDR3 protein: CASSPSGGDTQYF. CDR3 nucleotide sequence: TGCGCCAGCAGCCCATCAGGGGGAGATACGCAGTATTTT.